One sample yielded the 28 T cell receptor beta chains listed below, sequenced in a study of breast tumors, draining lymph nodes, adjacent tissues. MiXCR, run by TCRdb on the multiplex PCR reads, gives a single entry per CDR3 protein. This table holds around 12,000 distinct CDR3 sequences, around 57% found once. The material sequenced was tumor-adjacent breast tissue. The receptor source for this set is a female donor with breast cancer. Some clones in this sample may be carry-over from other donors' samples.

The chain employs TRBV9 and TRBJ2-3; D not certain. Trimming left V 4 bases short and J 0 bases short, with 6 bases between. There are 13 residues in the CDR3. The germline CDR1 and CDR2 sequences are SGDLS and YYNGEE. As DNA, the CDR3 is TGTGCCAGCAGCCCAGTTAGCACAGATACGCAGTATTTT. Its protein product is CASSPVSTDTQYF.

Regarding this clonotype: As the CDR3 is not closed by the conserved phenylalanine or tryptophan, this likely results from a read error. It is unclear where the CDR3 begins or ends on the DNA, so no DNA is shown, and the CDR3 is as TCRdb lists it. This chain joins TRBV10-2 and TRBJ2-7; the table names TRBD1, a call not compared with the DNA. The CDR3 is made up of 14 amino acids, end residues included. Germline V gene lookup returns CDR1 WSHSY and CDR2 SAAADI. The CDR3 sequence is CASSEGGGGTSSTS.

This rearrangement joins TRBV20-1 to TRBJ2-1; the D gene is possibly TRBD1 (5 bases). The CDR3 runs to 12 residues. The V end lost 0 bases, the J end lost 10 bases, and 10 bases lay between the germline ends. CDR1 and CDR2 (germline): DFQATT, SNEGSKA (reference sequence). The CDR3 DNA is TGCAGTGCTAGAGATTTTGGGGCCGAGCAGTTCTTC. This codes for CSARDFGAEQFF.

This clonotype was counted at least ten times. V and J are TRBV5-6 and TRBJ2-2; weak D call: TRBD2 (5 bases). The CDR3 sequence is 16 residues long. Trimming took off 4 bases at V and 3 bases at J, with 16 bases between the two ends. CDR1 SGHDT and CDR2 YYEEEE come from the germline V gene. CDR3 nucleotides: TGTGCCAGCAGCCCCGACCGGGGTCGGTACACCGGGGAGCTGTTTTTT. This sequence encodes CASSPDRGRYTGELFF.

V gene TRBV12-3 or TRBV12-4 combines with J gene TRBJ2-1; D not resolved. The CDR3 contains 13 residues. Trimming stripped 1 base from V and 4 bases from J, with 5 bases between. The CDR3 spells CASSLEVYNEQFF. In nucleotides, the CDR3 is TGTGCCAGCAGTTTAGAGGTTTACAATGAGCAGTTCTTC.

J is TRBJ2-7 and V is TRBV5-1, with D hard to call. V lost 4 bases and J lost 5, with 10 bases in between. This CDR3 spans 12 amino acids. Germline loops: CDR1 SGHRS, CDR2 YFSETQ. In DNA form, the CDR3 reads TGCGCCAGCAGCGTAGGTACTGACGAGCAGTACTTC. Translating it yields CASSVGTDEQYF.

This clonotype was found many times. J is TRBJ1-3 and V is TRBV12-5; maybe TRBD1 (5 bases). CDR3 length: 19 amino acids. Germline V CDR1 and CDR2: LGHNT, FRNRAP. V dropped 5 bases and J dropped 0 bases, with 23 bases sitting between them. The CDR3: CASGVGNRDRHFSGNTIYF. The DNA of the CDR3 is TGTGCTAGTGGTGTTGGCAACCGGGACCGCCATTTCTCTGGAAACACCATATATTTT. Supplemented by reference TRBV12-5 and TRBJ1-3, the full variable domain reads DARVTQTPRHKVTEMGQEVTMRCQPILGHNTVFWYRQTMMQGLELLAYFRNRAPLDDSGMPKDRFSAEMPDATLATLKIQPSEPRDSAVYFCASGVGNRDRHFSGNTIYFGEGSWLTVV.

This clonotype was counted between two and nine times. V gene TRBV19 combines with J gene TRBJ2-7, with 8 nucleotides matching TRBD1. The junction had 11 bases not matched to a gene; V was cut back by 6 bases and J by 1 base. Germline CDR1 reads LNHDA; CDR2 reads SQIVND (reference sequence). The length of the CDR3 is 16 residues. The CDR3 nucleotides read TGTGCCAGTAGAGGCCGCGGGACAGGTATGTCCTACGAGCAGTACTTC. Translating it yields CASRGRGTGMSYEQYF.

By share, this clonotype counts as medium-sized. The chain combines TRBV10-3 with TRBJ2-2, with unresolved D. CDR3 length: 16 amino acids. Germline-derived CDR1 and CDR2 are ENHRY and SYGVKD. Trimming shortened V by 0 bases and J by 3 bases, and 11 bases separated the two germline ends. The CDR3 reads CAISESKGSYTGELFF. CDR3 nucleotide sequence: TGTGCCATCAGTGAGTCAAAGGGAAGTTACACCGGGGAGCTGTTTTTT.

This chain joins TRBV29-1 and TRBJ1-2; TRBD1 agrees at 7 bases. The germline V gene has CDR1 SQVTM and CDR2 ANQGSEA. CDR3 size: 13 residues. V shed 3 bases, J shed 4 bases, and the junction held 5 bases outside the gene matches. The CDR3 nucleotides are TGCAGCGTTGACCCTCGACAGGGCTATGGCTACACCTTC. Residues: CSVDPRQGYGYTF.

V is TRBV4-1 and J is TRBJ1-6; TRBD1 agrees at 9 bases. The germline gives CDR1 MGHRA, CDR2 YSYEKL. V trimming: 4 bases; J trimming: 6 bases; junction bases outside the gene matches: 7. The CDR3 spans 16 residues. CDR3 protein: CASSPQLQGANSPLHF. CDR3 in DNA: TGCGCCAGCAGCCCCCAATTACAGGGGGCTAATTCACCCCTCCACTTT.

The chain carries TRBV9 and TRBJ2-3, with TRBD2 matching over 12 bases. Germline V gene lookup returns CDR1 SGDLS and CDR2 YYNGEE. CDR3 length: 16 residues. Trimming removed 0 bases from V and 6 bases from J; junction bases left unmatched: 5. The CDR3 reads CASSVGSSGGVDTQYF. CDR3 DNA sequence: TGTGCCAGCAGCGTAGGGTCTAGCGGGGGGGTTGATACGCAGTATTTT.

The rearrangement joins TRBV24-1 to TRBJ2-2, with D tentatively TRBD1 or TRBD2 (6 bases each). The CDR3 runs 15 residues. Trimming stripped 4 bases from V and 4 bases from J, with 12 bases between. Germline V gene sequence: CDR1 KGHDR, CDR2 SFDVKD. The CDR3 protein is CATSERDTTTGELFF. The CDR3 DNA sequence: TGTGCCACCAGTGAGCGGGACACGACCACCGGGGAGCTGTTTTTT.

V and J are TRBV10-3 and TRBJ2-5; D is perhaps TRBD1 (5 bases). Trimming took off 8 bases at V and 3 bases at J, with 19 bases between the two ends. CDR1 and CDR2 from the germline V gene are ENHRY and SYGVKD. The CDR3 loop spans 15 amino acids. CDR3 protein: CAIPFPTANEETQYF. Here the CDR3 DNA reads TGTGCCATCCCATTCCCGACAGCGAATGAAGAGACCCAGTACTTC.

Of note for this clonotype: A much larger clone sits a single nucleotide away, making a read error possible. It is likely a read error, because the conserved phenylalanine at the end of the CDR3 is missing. CDR3 coding DNA: TGTGCCAGCAGTGTACGACAGGGAAGGGGGAACACTGAAGCTTTCCTT. Amino acids: CASSVRQGRGNTEAFL. The chain joins TRBV6-4 to TRBJ1-1; 7 bases align to TRBD1. J gave up 1 base and V 4 bases, and 9 bases lay outside the gene matches. The CDR3 runs to 16 residues. The germline V gene encodes CDR1 MRHNA and CDR2 SNTAGT.

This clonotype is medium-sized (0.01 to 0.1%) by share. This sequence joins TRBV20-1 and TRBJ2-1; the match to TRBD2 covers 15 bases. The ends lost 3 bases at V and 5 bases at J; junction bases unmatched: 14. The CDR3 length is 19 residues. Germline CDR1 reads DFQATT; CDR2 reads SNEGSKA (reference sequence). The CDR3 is CSARGTSGRSITHNNEQFF. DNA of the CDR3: TGCAGTGCTAGGGGGACTAGCGGGAGGTCCATTACTCACAACAATGAGCAGTTCTTC.

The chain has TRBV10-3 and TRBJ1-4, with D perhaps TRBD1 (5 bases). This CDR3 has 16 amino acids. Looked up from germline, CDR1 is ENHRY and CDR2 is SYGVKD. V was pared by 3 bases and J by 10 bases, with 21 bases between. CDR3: CAISEMVGEGSRKLFF. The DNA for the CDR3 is TGTGCCATCAGTGAAATGGTCGGGGAGGGGAGCCGAAAACTGTTTTTT.

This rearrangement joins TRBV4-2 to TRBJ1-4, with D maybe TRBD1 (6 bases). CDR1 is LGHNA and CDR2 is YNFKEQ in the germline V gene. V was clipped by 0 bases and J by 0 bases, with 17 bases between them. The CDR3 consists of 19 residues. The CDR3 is CASSQETQGIYATNEKLFF. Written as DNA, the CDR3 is TGTGCCAGCAGCCAAGAGACGCAGGGGATATATGCAACTAATGAAAAACTGTTTTTT.

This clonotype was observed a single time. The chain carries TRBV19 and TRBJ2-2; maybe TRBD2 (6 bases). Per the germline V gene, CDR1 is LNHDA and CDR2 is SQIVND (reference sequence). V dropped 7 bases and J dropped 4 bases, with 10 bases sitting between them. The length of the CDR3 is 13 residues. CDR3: CASNLARTGELFF. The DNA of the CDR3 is TGTGCCAGTAACCTAGCGCGCACCGGGGAGCTGTTTTTT.

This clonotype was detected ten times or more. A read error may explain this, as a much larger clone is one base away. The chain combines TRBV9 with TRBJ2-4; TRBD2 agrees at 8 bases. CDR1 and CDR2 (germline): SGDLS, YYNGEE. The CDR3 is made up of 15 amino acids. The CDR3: CASSPFTSGKNIPYF. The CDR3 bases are TGTGCCAGCAGCCCCTTTACTAGCGGCAAAAACATTCCGTACTTC.

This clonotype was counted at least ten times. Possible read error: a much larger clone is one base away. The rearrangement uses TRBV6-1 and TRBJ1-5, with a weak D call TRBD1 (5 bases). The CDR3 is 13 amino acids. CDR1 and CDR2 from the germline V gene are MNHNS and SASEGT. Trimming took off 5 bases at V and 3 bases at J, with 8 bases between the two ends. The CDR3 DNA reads TGTGCCAGCAGTCTAGGGACCAATCAGCCCCAGCATTTT. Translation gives CASSLGTNQPQHF.

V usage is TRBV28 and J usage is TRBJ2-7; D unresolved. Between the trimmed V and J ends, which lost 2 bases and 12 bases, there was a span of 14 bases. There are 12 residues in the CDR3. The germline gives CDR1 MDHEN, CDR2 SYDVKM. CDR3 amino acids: CASSLPDGTSYF. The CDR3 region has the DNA TGTGCCAGCAGTTTACCCGACGGCACGTCGTACTTC.

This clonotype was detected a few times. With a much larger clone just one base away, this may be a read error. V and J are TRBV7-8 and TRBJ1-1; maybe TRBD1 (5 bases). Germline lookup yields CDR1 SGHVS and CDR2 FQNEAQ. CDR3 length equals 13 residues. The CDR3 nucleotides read TGTGCCAGCAGCATAGGACAACTCACTGAAGCTCTCTTT. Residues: CASSIGQLTEALF.

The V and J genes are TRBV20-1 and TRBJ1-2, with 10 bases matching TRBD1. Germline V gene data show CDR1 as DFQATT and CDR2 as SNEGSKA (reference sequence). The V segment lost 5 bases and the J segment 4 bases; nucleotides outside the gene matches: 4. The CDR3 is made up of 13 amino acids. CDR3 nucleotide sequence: TGCAGTGCTGGGACAGGGGATCGCTATGGCTACACCTTC. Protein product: CSAGTGDRYGYTF.

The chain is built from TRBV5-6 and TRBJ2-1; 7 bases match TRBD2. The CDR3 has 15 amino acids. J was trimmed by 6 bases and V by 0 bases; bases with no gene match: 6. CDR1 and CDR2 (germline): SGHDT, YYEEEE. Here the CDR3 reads CASSLGLADGNEQFF. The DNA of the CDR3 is TGTGCCAGCAGCTTGGGTCTAGCGGACGGCAATGAGCAGTTCTTC.

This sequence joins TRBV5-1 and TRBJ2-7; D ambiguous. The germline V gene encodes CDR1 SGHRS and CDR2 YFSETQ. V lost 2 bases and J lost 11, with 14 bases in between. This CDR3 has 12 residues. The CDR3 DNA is TGCGCCAGCAGCTTCGATCCCTACTACGAGTACTTC. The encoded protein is CASSFDPYYEYF.

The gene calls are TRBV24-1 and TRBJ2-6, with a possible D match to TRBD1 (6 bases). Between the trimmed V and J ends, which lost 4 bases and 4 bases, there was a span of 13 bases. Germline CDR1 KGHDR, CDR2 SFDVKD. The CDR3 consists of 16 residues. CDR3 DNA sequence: TGTGCCACCAGTGACCCGGGACAATCCGGGGCCAACGTCCTGACTTTC. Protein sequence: CATSDPGQSGANVLTF.

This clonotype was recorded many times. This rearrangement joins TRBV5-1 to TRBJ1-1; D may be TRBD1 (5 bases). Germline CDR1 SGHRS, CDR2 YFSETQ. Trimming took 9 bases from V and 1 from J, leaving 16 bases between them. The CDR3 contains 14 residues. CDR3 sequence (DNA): TGCGCCAACAATTACTTTCAGGGGAACACTGAAGCTTTCTTT. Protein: CANNYFQGNTEAFF.